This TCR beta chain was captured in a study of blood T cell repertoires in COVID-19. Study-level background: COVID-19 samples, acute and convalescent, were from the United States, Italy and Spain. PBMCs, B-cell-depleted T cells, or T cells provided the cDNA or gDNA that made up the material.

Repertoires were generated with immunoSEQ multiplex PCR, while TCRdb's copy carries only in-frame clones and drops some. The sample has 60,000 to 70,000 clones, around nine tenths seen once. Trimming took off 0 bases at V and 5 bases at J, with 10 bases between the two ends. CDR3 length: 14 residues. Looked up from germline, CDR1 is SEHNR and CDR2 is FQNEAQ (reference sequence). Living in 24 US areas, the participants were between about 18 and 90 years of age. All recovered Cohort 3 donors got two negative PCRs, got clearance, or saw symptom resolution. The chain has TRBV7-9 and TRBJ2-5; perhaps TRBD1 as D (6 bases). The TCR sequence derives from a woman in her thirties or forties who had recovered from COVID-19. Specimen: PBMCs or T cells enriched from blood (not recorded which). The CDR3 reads CASSLAQGAETQYF. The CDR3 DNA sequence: TGTGCCAGCAGCTTAGCACAGGGAGCGGAGACCCAGTACTTC.